The 5 T cell receptor beta chains listed next were all sequenced from one sample in a study of OX40 agonist ivuxolimab in advanced cancers. The table came from immunoSEQ multiplex PCR; TCRdb's copy has only in-frame clones and leaves some out. The table has about 41,000 clones, 80% seen once. Sequenced material: CD4+ or CD8+ T cells sorted from blood, taken in a trial of the OX40 agonist ivuxolimab. These receptors all come from an adult with an advanced solid tumor such as melanoma, head and neck, liver or kidney cancer.

J is TRBJ2-7 and V is TRBV19, with TRBD1 as a possible D gene (6 bases). Trimming removed 5 bases from V and 6 bases from J, with 23 bases in between. Germline loops: CDR1 LNHDA, CDR2 SQIVND (reference sequence). The CDR3 covers 16 residues. CDR3 sequence reads: CASSAVTGRTPGEQYF. The CDR3 nucleotides read TGTGCCAGTAGTGCTGTGACAGGAAGGACCCCAGGCGAGCAGTACTTC.

The V gene is TRBV10-3, the J gene TRBJ2-7, with TRBD1 as a possible D gene (5 bases). Germline V gene data show CDR1 as ENHRY and CDR2 as SYGVKD. There are 12 residues in the CDR3. Deletions cut 6 bases from V and 7 bases from J, with 13 bases between. This chain's CDR3 is CAIRFPPGEQYF. The CDR3 nucleotides read TGTGCCATCAGGTTCCCTCCAGGGGAGCAGTACTTC.

The chain combines TRBV11-2 with TRBJ2-1, with 12 positions matching TRBD2. This CDR3 is 16 amino acids long. Germline trimming cut 1 base from V and 9 bases from J; bases unmatched to any gene: 7. Germline-derived CDR1 and CDR2 are SGHAT and FQNNGV. The CDR3 sequence is CASSLVLAGGPGEQFF. CDR3 DNA sequence: TGTGCCAGCAGCTTAGTTCTAGCGGGAGGGCCGGGTGAGCAGTTCTTC.

The chain is built from TRBV7-7 and TRBJ2-5, with 13 bases aligning to TRBD2. Germline assignment: CDR1 SSHAT and CDR2 FNYEAQ (reference sequence). The CDR3 contains 16 residues. J lost 5 bases, V lost 5 bases, and 8 bases had no gene match. The CDR3 loop reads CASSTTGTSGVETQYF. DNA of the CDR3: TGTGCCAGCAGCACAACCGGGACTAGCGGGGTTGAGACCCAGTACTTC.

V gene TRBV27 combines with J gene TRBJ2-7, with TRBD1 matching over 8 bases. Trimming took 6 bases from V and 0 from J; bases not matched to a gene: 10. The CDR3 sequence is 16 residues long. The V gene's germline CDR1 is MNHEY and CDR2 SMNVEV (reference sequence). This CDR3 reads CASRGRTGKFSYEQYF. In nucleotides, the CDR3 is TGTGCCAGCAGGGGCCGGACAGGGAAATTCTCCTACGAGCAGTACTTC.